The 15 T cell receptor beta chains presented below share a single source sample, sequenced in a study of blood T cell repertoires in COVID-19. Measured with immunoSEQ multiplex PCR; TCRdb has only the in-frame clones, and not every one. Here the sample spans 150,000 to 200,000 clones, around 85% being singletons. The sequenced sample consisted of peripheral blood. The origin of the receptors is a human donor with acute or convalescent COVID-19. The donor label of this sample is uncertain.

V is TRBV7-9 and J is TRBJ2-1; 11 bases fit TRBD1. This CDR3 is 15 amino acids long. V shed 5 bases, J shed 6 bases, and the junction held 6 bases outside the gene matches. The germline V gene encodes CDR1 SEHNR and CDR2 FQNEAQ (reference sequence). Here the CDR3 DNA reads TGTGCCAGCAGCAATCCCGGGACAGGGGGCAATGAGCAGTTCTTC. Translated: CASSNPGTGGNEQFF.

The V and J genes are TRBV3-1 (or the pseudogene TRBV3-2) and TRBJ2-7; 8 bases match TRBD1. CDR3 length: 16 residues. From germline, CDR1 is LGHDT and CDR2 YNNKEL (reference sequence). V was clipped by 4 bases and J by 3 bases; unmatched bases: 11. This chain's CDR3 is CASSRTDRGPSYEQYF. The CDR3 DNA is TGTGCCAGCAGCCGAACCGACAGGGGCCCGAGCTACGAGCAGTACTTC.

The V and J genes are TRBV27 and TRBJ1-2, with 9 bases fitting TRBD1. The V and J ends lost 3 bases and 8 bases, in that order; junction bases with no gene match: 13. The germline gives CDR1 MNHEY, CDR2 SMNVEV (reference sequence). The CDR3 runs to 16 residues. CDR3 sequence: CASSFGPGTGIPGYTF. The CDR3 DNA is TGTGCCAGCAGTTTTGGGCCCGGGACAGGGATTCCCGGCTACACCTTC.

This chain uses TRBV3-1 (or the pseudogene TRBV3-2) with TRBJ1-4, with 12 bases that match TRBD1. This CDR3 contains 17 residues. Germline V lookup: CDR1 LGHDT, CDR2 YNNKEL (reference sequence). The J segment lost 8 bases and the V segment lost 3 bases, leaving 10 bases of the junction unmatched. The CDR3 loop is CASSQGTGGDLGEKLFF. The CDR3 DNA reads TGTGCCAGCAGCCAGGGGACAGGGGGCGACCTCGGGGAAAAACTGTTTTTT.

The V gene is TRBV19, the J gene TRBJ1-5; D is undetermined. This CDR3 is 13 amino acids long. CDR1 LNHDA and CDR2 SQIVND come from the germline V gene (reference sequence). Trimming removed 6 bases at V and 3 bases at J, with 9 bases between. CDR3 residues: CASSQVYNQPQHF. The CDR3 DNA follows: TGTGCCAGTAGCCAGGTCTACAATCAGCCCCAGCATTTT.

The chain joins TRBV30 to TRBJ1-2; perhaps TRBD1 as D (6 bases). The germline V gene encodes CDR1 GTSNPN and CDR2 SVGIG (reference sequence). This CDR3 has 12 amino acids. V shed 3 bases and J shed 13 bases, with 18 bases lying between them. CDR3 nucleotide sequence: TGTGCCTGGAGCGAGTTAGGGGGTGGGGGCACCTTC. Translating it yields CAWSELGGGGTF. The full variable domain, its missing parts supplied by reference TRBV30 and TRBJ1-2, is SQTIHQWPATLVQPVGSPLSLECTVEGTSNPNLYWYRQAAGRGLQLLFYSVGIGQISSEVPQNLSASRPQDRQFILSSKKLLLSDSGFYLCAWSELGGGGTFGSGTRLTVV.

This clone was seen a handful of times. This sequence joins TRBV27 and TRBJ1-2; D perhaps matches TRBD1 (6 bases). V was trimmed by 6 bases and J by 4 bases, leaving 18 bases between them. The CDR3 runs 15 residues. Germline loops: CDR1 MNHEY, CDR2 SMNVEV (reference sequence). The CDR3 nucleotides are TGTGCCAGCAGACAAAGACAGGCCGGACTCTATGGCTACACCTTC. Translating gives CASRQRQAGLYGYTF.

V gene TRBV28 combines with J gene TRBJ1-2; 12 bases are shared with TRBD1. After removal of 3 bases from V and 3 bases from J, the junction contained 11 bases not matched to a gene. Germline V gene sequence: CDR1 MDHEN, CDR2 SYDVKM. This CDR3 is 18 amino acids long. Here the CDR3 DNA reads TGTGCCAGCAGTTTCATCCGGGACAGGGGGCTTTTCGACTATGGCTACACCTTC. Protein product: CASSFIRDRGLFDYGYTF.

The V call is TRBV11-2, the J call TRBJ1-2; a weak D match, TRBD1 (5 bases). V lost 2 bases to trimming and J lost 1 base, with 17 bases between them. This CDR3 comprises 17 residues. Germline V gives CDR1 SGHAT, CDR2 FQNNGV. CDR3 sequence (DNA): TGTGCCAGCAGCTTACAGGGTATCGGACCCTTTAACTATGGCTACACCTTC. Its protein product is CASSLQGIGPFNYGYTF.

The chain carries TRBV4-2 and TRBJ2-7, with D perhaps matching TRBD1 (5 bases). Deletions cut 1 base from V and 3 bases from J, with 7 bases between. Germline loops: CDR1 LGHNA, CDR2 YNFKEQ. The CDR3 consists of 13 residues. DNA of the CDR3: TGTGCCAGCAGCCAAGCCCAGGGCTACGAGCAGTACTTC. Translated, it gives CASSQAQGYEQYF.

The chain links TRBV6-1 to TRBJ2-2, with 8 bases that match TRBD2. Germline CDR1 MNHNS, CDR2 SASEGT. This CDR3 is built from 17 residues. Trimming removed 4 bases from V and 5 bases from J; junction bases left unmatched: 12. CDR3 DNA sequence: TGTGCCAGCAGTGCCCCAACGGGAGGGGGTGAAACCGGGGAGCTGTTTTTT. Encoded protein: CASSAPTGGGETGELFF.

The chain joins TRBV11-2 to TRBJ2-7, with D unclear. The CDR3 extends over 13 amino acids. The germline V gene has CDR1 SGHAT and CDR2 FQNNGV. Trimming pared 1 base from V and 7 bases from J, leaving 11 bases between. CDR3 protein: CASSLAGTHEQYF. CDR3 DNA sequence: TGTGCCAGCAGCTTAGCTGGCACACATGAGCAGTACTTC.

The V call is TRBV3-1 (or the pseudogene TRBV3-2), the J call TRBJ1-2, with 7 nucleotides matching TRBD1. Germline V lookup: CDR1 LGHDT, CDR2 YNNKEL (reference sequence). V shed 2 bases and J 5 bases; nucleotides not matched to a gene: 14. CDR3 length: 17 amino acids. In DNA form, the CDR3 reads TGTGCCAGCAGCCAATTAGCGACAGGGAGCACAATTTATGGCTACACCTTC. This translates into CASSQLATGSTIYGYTF.

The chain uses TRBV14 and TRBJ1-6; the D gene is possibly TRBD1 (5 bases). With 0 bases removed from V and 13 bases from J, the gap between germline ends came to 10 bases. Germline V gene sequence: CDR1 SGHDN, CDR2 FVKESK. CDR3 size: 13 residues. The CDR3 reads CASSQDLPGPLHF. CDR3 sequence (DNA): TGTGCCAGCAGCCAAGATCTCCCAGGGCCCCTCCACTTT.

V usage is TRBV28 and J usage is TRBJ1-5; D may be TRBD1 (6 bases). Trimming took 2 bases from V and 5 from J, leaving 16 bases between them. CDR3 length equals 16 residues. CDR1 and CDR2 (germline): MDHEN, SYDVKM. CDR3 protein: CASSLGGGWLDQPQHF. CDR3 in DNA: TGTGCCAGCAGTTTAGGGGGCGGATGGCTGGATCAGCCCCAGCATTTT.